These T cell receptor beta chains were read from a single sample in a study of blood T cell repertoires in COVID-19. Profiling relied on immunoSEQ multiplex PCR, and the TCRdb table lists in-frame clones only, not all of them. The table records over 200,000 clones, roughly 87% of them present only once. Sequences were obtained from peripheral blood. Every receptor here comes from a middle-aged man with active or convalescent COVID-19. CDR3s include the opening cysteine and the closing phenylalanine or tryptophan. A D gene is named only where the DNA matches it firmly.

d_call j_call v_call cdr3_aa
NA TRBJ2-3 TRBV12-2 CASRLKGLATDTQYF
TRBD1 TRBJ2-7 TRBV4-1 CASSQAQTGTYEQYF
NA TRBJ2-3 TRBV6-4 CASSDQGGDTQYF
TRBD1 TRBJ1-6 TRBV5-5 CASSSFDRVDLYSPLHF
TRBD1 TRBJ2-1 TRBV25-1 CASSTRQGGGYNEQFF
NA TRBJ2-7 TRBV5-6 CASSLGLGYEQYF
NA TRBJ2-1 TRBV12-3/TRBV12-4 CASTHGGNEQFF
NA TRBJ1-3 TRBV30 CAWSRGGGNTIYF
TRBD2 TRBJ2-1 TRBV25-1 CASSFRLAPTQFF
TRBD1 TRBJ2-2 TRBV24-1 CATSTGTVNTGELFF
TRBD2 TRBJ2-7 TRBV3-1/TRBV3-2 CASSRLTSTSNEQYF
TRBD2 TRBJ2-1 TRBV5-1 CASSFPSGSGNEQFF
NA TRBJ1-2 TRBV28 CAATGTHYTF
NA TRBJ1-2 TRBV11-2 CASSREGDGYTF
TRBD1 TRBJ1-1 TRBV11-2 CASRWTGRHTEAFF
NA TRBJ2-4 TRBV7-8 CASSWGQANIQYF
TRBD1 TRBJ1-2 TRBV24-1 CATSDPDRGVHGYTF
TRBD2 TRBJ2-1 TRBV5-1 CASTPLAGGNEQFF
TRBD2 TRBJ2-3 TRBV5-1 CASSYDPGLAVTSTDTQYF
TRBD1 TRBJ1-2 TRBV10-2 CASSPSGGPSGGYTF
TRBD1 TRBJ1-2 TRBV28 CASTSGPGQGYGYTF
TRBD1 TRBJ1-4 TRBV30 CAWSGRDSNEKLFF
TRBD1 TRBJ1-5 TRBV5-4 CASSFSGGQKDQPQHF
TRBD1 TRBJ2-1 TRBV4-2 CASSQTLQTGENEQFF
TRBD2 TRBJ2-1 TRBV6-4 CASSDLAGANEQFF